Listed here is a single T cell receptor (beta chain). Seattle-derived patients entered the study during active infection and were followed longitudinally. The data stem from a study of blood T cell repertoires in COVID-19. As for the study in general: The United States, Italy and Spain were the sources of the acute and convalescent COVID-19 samples. T cells, B-cell-depleted T cells, or PBMCs provided the cDNA or gDNA that served as material.

Original processing methods: Nucleated cell number was recorded as an estimate derived from reference gene primer amplification. TCRdb keeps only in-frame clones here, not all; method: immunoSEQ multiplex PCR. That table furnishes V, J and clone size, whereas the DNA furnished D and trimming. The repertoire holds 150,000 to 200,000 clones, roughly 80% seen once, with over 5% in the top ten. The CDR3 spans 13 residues. Germline CDR1 reads GTSNPN; CDR2 reads SVGIG (reference sequence). Germline trimming cut 2 bases from V and 3 bases from J; bases unmatched to any gene: 2. This TCR came from a woman aged 40 to 50 with COVID-19, enrolled during active disease. The gene calls are TRBV30 and TRBJ1-2, with TRBD1 matching 8 bases. Source material: peripheral blood. CDR3 bases: TGTGCCTGGAGTCTGACAGGGGACTATGGCTACACCTTC. This sequence encodes CAWSLTGDYGYTF.